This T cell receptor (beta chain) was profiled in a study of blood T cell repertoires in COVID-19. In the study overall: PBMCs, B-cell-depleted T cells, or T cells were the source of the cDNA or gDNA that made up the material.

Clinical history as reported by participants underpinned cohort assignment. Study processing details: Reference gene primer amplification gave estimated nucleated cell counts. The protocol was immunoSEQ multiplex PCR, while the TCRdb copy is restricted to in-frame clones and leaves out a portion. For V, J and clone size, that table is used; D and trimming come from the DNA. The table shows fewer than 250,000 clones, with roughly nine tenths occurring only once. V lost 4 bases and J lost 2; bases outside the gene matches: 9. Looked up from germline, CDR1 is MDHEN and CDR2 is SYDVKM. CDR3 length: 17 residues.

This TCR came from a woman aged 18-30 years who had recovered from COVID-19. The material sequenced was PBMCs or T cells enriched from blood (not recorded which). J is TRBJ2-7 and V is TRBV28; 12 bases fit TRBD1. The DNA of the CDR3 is TGTGCCAGCAGTTCCGGGACAGGGGGCCCTTGGCCCTACGAGCAGTACTTC. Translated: CASSSGTGGPWPYEQYF. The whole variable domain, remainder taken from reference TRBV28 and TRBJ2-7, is DVKVTQSSRYLVKRTGEKVFLECVQDMDHENMFWYRQDPGLGLRLIYFSYDVKMKEKGDIPEGYSVSREKKERFSLILESASTNQTSMYLCASSSGTGGPWPYEQYFGPGTRLTVT.